This TCR beta chain was found in a study of blood T cell repertoires in COVID-19. Overall study: Sample material is recorded as cDNA or gDNA derived from T cells, B-cell-depleted T cells, or PBMCs.

Two negative PCRs, clearance, or symptom resolution characterized the recovered Cohort 3 donors. Germline loops: CDR1 SGHDT, CDR2 YYEEEE. This CDR3 has 16 amino acids. The germline V and J ends were trimmed by 0 bases and 2 bases, with 15 bases remaining between them. Measured with immunoSEQ multiplex PCR; TCRdb has only the in-frame clones, and not every one. The sample has about 190,000 clones, 86% seen once. The chain links TRBV5-6 to TRBJ2-7; no reliable D call. Sequenced input: PBMCs or T cells enriched from blood (not recorded which). The clonotype originates from a woman between 25 and 40 years old who had recovered from COVID-19. This chain's CDR3 is CASSLAVEAPTYEQYF. CDR3 nucleotide sequence: TGTGCCAGCAGCTTGGCCGTCGAAGCGCCAACCTACGAGCAGTACTTC.